This T cell receptor (beta chain) was captured by sequencing in a study of shared clonotypes between healthy human individuals. TCRdb's copy holds only in-frame clones and misses some; the assay was immunoSEQ multiplex PCR. The sample records roughly 650,000 clones, approximately 96% being singletons. Trimming shortened V by 3 bases and J by 5 bases, and 13 bases separated the two germline ends. The CDR3 has 14 amino acids. Germline V gene sequence: CDR1 SGDLS, CDR2 YYNGEE. CD45RO-negative, CCR7-positively selected cells formed the naive CD8 fraction, excluding terminally differentiated effector memory CD45RA+ cells.

This receptor was taken from a woman aged 25 to 39 in good health. Input material: naive CD8+ T cells sorted from blood. The chain combines TRBV9 with TRBJ2-3; tentative D call: TRBD1 (5 bases). The CDR3 sequence is CASSARDSLDTQYF. In nucleotides, the CDR3 is TGTGCCAGCAGCGCCCGAGACAGCTTAGATACGCAGTATTTT.